Presented here are 16 T cell receptor beta chains from one specimen sequenced in a study of Ad26.COV2.S vaccination and SARS-CoV-2 variants. The repertoire was sequenced with immunoSEQ multiplex PCR; TCRdb's copy has only in-frame clones and lacks some. This sample has about 350,000 clones; around 90% occur once, and the top ten carry about 3.9%. Sequencing used peripheral blood, obtained after recovery from COVID-19. The receptors here all came from a human donor who had recovered from COVID-19.

The chain couples TRBV6-5 to TRBJ1-5, with 7 bases fitting TRBD1. The CDR3 loop spans 15 amino acids. Germline lookup yields CDR1 MNHEY and CDR2 SVGAGI. After removal of 7 bases from V and 4 bases from J, the junction contained 10 bases not matched to a gene. CDR3 loop: CASIPDRASNQPQHF. The CDR3 DNA reads TGTGCCAGCATTCCCGACAGGGCCTCTAATCAGCCCCAGCATTTT.

This chain uses TRBV29-1 with TRBJ1-2; 8 positions match TRBD1. The CDR3 totals 17 residues. Germline CDR1 is SQVTM and CDR2 is ANQGSEA. V was pared by 6 bases and J by 3 bases, with 18 bases of the junction left unmatched. The CDR3 nucleotides are TGCAGCGTGGGGGAACTGACAGGGGAAGGATGGGACTATGGCTACACCTTC. Translating it yields CSVGELTGEGWDYGYTF.

The rearrangement links TRBV9 to TRBJ1-6; D not resolved. Germline CDR1 SGDLS, CDR2 YYNGEE. The ends were cut back, 1 base at V and 8 bases at J, with 7 bases in the middle. This CDR3 is 13 amino acids long. In DNA form, the CDR3 reads TGTGCCAGCAGCGTAACGGCGGATTCACCCCTCCACTTT. It translates to CASSVTADSPLHF.

The chain combines TRBV18 with TRBJ1-2; 7 bases match TRBD1. The CDR3 contains 13 residues. The ends lost 3 bases at V and 4 bases at J; junction bases unmatched: 2. Germline values: CDR1 KGHSH, CDR2 LQKENI. The CDR3 loop is CASSPDRSYGYTF. CDR3 nucleotides: TGTGCCAGCTCACCGGACAGGTCCTATGGCTACACCTTC. The full variable domain, in which reference TRBV18 and TRBJ1-2 provide the parts outside the CDR3, is NAGVMQNPRHLVRRRGQEARLRCSPMKGHSHVYWYRQLPEEGLKFMVYLQKENIIDESGMPKERFSAEFPKEGPSILRIQQVVRGDSAAYFCASSPDRSYGYTFGSGTRLTVV.

V usage is TRBV5-1 and J usage is TRBJ2-2; D remains unclear. The CDR3 has 15 residues. Trimming left V 0 bases short and J 2 bases short, with 8 bases between. The germline gives CDR1 SGHRS, CDR2 YFSETQ. As DNA, the CDR3 is TGCGCCAGCAGCTTGGTACAGACCAACACCGGGGAGCTGTTTTTT. Its protein product is CASSLVQTNTGELFF. The entire variable domain, with the rest obtained from reference TRBV5-1 and TRBJ2-2, is as follows: KAGVTQTPRYLIKTRGQQVTLSCSPISGHRSVSWYQQTPGQGLQFLFEYFSETQRNKGNFPGRFSGRQFSNSRSEMNVSTLELGDSALYLCASSLVQTNTGELFFGEGSRLTVL.

V usage is TRBV10-2 and J usage is TRBJ2-5; D may match TRBD1 or TRBD2 (5 bases each). This CDR3 comprises 14 residues. Germline loops: CDR1 WSHSY, CDR2 SAAADI. The germline V and J ends were trimmed by 3 bases and 5 bases, with 13 bases remaining between them. CDR3 in DNA: TGCGCCAGCAGTGATCGTCAGGGAGCGGAGACCCAGTACTTC. It codes for CASSDRQGAETQYF.

The chain has TRBV18 and TRBJ2-2, with 11 nucleotides matching TRBD2. The CDR3 covers 17 residues. Germline lookup yields CDR1 KGHSH and CDR2 LQKENI. V trimming: 3 bases; J trimming: 5 bases; junction bases outside the gene matches: 8. The CDR3 region has the DNA TGTGCCAGCTCACCGCGAAGGACTAGCGGGCCAACCGGGGAGCTGTTTTTT. Translated, it gives CASSPRRTSGPTGELFF.

The CDR3: CASSQAGRDSYEQYF. CDR3 DNA sequence: TGTGCCAGCAGCCAAGCAGGCAGGGACTCCTACGAGCAGTACTTC. The rearrangement uses TRBV3-1 (or the pseudogene TRBV3-2) and TRBJ2-7; D is perhaps TRBD1 (5 bases). Germline lookup yields CDR1 LGHDT and CDR2 YNNKEL (reference sequence). CDR3 length: 15 residues. The germline V and J ends were trimmed by 1 base and 0 bases, with 10 bases remaining between them.

The genes are TRBV24-1 and TRBJ1-1; D possibly corresponds to TRBD1 (6 bases). Deletions cut 9 bases from V and 1 base from J, with 8 bases between. Germline CDR1 reads KGHDR; CDR2 reads SFDVKD. The CDR3 spans 12 residues. CDR3 protein: CATEGQNTEAFF. The CDR3 DNA reads as TGTGCCACCGAGGGACAGAACACTGAAGCTTTCTTT.

This chain uses TRBV5-1 with TRBJ2-1; 14 bases line up with TRBD2. Germline assignment: CDR1 SGHRS and CDR2 YFSETQ. The CDR3 runs to 19 residues. V was pared by 0 bases and J by 9 bases, with 14 bases of the junction left unmatched. CDR3 sequence (DNA): TGCGCCAGCAGCTTGGGAGGGGCTGGACTAGCGGGGGGTAATTTTGAGCAGTTCTTC. Its translation: CASSLGGAGLAGGNFEQFF.

The V call is TRBV7-2, the J call TRBJ1-6; no reliable D call. The germline gives CDR1 SGHTA, CDR2 FQGNSA. The V gene lost 4 bases and the J gene lost 10 bases, with 17 bases spanning the gap. The CDR3 spans 15 residues. This chain's CDR3 is CASSSTGGGVSPLHF. DNA for the CDR3: TGTGCCAGCAGCTCGACGGGTGGCGGGGTCTCACCCCTCCACTTT.

The chain couples TRBV6-1 to TRBJ1-4; no definite D call. The germline V gene encodes CDR1 MNHNS and CDR2 SASEGT. This CDR3 contains 18 residues. With 4 bases removed from V and 4 bases from J, the gap between germline ends came to 22 bases. The CDR3 region has the DNA TGTGCCAGCAGTGTCAAGAGGACGGGTCAGGCCTATAATGAAAAACTGTTTTTT. It specifies CASSVKRTGQAYNEKLFF.

Concerning this clone: Other DNA sequences of this sample code for an identical CDR3. The rearrangement links TRBV6-2 or TRBV6-3 to TRBJ2-1; unclear D gene. The CDR3 is 12 amino acids. Germline V gene lookup returns CDR1 MNHEY and CDR2 SVGEGT. Trimming cost V 2 bases and J 4 bases, with 3 bases left between them. CDR3 nucleotides: TGTGCCAGCAGTTACCGTTACAATGAGCAGTTCTTC. Protein product: CASSYRYNEQFF.

This chain connects TRBV5-5 to TRBJ1-1, with no clear D. CDR1 and CDR2 (germline): SGHKS, YYEKEE (reference sequence). Trimming cost V 0 bases and J 2 bases, with 8 bases left between them. The CDR3 has 14 amino acids. The CDR3 DNA sequence: TGTGCCAGCAGCTTGGTGTTAGGAAACACTGAAGCTTTCTTT. It is translated as CASSLVLGNTEAFF.

This CDR3 reads CASSQDSETGINSNQPQHF. For the CDR3, the DNA is TGCGCCAGCAGCCAAGATTCCGAGACAGGTATTAATAGCAATCAGCCCCAGCATTTT. The chain links TRBV4-1 to TRBJ1-5; possibly TRBD1 for D (6 bases). Germline CDR1 and CDR2: MGHRA and YSYEKL. This CDR3 has 19 amino acids. The V end was cut by 0 bases, the J end by 0 bases, with 18 bases between.

The chain is built from TRBV6-6 and TRBJ1-1; D is possibly TRBD1 (5 bases). The germline V gene has CDR1 MNHNY and CDR2 SVGAGI (reference sequence). The CDR3 is 15 amino acids. The V and J ends lost 6 bases and 3 bases respectively, with 17 bases between them. The CDR3 sequence is CASRRVGVGDTEAFF. The CDR3 DNA reads TGTGCCAGCAGACGAGTGGGGGTGGGGGACACTGAAGCTTTCTTT.